This T cell receptor beta chain was retrieved from a study of blood T cells in healthy people across ages. The sample holds a few counts of this clonotype. Its target is not known. Germline V gene sequence: CDR1 SGHVS, CDR2 FNYEAQ. Trimming at V came to 3 bases and at J to 1 base, leaving 4 bases not matched to a gene. This CDR3 is built from 15 residues. Each donor supplied 8 to 10 milliliters of peripheral blood. Study-wide results and limits: Donor CMV status was unknown, possibly confounding expanded clonotype changes.

The second PCR ran roughly 7 to 12 cycles with a sample-barcoded 5' primer and J-beta primers. TCRdb analysed the 5' RACE reads with MiXCR anew, one entry per CDR3 protein. The sample yields roughly 1.9 million distinct CDR3 sequences, about 39% seen once. The clonotype comes from a human donor in good health. Sequenced sample: blood. The chain has TRBV7-6 and TRBJ1-2; 8 bases line up with TRBD1. The chain's CDR3 is CASSFDRGFNYGYTF. DNA of the CDR3: TGTGCCAGCAGCTTTGACAGGGGTTTTAACTATGGCTACACCTTC. Full variable domain (outside the CDR3, taken from reference TRBV7-6 and TRBJ1-2): GAGVSQSPRYKVTKRGQDVALRCDPISGHVSLYWYRQALGQGPEFLTYFNYEAQQDKSGLPNDRFSAERPEGSISTLTIQRTEQRDSAMYRCASSFDRGFNYGYTFGSGTRLTVV.